This passage covers 19 T cell receptor beta chains from one sample sequenced in a study of long-term antiretroviral therapy in people with HIV (dated by TCRdb to between 2021 and 2023). Sequencing of the TRB variable region was done with the immunoSEQ hsTCRB v3.0 assay at survey level resolution. Imported from immuneACCESS, the table was reduced by TCRdb to in-frame sequences with V and J called. These copies leave out some clones; in studies compared against another copy, an unresolved V gene accounts for under half, and the cause of the remainder is not known. Within this sample are roughly 14,000 clones, with roughly 82% of them counted one time only. Clones ranked in the top ten supply over 6% of the sample. Source: unsorted PBMCs, taken 0.4 years after starting antiretroviral therapy. These receptors originate from a man aged 25-45 years with HIV.

The genes are TRBV28 and TRBJ2-5, with no clear D. Germline V gene data show CDR1 as MDHEN and CDR2 as SYDVKM. V lost 4 bases and J lost 0, with 12 bases in between. This CDR3 contains 15 residues. In DNA form, the CDR3 reads TGTGCCAGCAGTTGGGAATACTGGTACCAAGAGACCCAGTACTTC. This encodes CASSWEYWYQETQYF.

This sequence joins TRBV4-3 and TRBJ2-1, with D uncertain. Germline lookup yields CDR1 LGHNA and CDR2 YSLEER. Trimming pared 4 bases from V and 1 base from J, leaving 5 bases between. The CDR3 totals 13 residues. Here the CDR3 reads CASSLGSYNEQFF. The CDR3 DNA follows: TGCGCCAGCAGCCTGGGATCCTACAATGAGCAGTTCTTC.

In DNA, the CDR3 is TGCGCCAGCAGCGTGGACAGGGCGAACACTGAAGCTTTCTTT. Amino acid sequence: CASSVDRANTEAFF. The rearrangement uses TRBV5-1 and TRBJ1-1, with 8 nucleotides matching TRBD1. CDR3 length equals 14 residues. After removal of 4 bases from V and 1 base from J, the junction contained 3 bases not matched to a gene. Germline lookup yields CDR1 SGHRS and CDR2 YFSETQ. Together with reference TRBV5-1 and TRBJ1-1, the CDR3 gives the full variable domain: KAGVTQTPRYLIKTRGQQVTLSCSPISGHRSVSWYQQTPGQGLQFLFEYFSETQRNKGNFPGRFSGRQFSNSRSEMNVSTLELGDSALYLCASSVDRANTEAFFGQGTRLTVV.

This chain connects TRBV7-9 to TRBJ2-1; TRBD2 agrees at 7 bases. CDR3 length equals 14 residues. The junction had 2 bases not matched to a gene; V was cut back by 0 bases and J by 6 bases. Germline V gives CDR1 SEHNR, CDR2 FQNEAQ (reference sequence). CDR3 sequence: CASSLAGGFNEQFF. CDR3 nucleotide sequence: TGTGCCAGCAGCTTAGCGGGAGGGTTCAATGAGCAGTTCTTC.

This clone was counted between two and nine times. The chain couples TRBV15 to TRBJ2-1; 7 nucleotides align to TRBD2. Germline assignment: CDR1 LNHNV and CDR2 YYDKDF (reference sequence). The CDR3 extends over 15 amino acids. J gave up 10 bases and V 0 bases, and 9 bases lay outside the gene matches. In DNA form, the CDR3 reads TGTGCCACCAGCAGAGAGGATCGGACTAGTAGCGAGCAGTTCTTC. Translating it yields CATSREDRTSSEQFF.

The V gene is TRBV11-2, the J gene TRBJ2-3, with 10 positions matching TRBD1. J gave up 3 bases and V 5 bases, and 2 bases lay outside the gene matches. The CDR3 spans 14 residues. Germline CDR1 reads SGHAT; CDR2 reads FQNNGV. The DNA of the CDR3 is TGTGCCAGCAGCAGGACAGGGGGGACAGATACGCAGTATTTT. This encodes CASSRTGGTDTQYF.

This clone was observed a few times. The chain employs TRBV28 and TRBJ2-2; 9 nucleotides line up with TRBD1. This CDR3 is built from 14 residues. V lost 11 bases and J lost 5; bases outside the gene matches: 9. Germline V lookup: CDR1 MDHEN, CDR2 SYDVKM. In DNA, the CDR3 is TGTGCCGTCCGGACAGGGGCGGAAACCGGGGAGCTGTTTTTT. This codes for CAVRTGAETGELFF. Drawing the rest from reference TRBV28 and TRBJ2-2, the complete variable domain is DVKVTQSSRYLVKRTGEKVFLECVQDMDHENMFWYRQDPGLGLRLIYFSYDVKMKEKGDIPEGYSVSREKKERFSLILESASTNQTSMYLCAVRTGAETGELFFGEGSRLTVL.

The chain uses TRBV30 and TRBJ2-2; 8 bases align to TRBD1. The junction had 4 bases not matched to a gene; V was cut back by 1 base and J by 6 bases. The germline gives CDR1 GTSNPN, CDR2 SVGIG (reference sequence). CDR3 length: 14 amino acids. CDR3 nucleotide sequence: TGTGCCTGGAGTGCCTCGACAGGGGCCGGGGAGCTGTTTTTT. Its translation: CAWSASTGAGELFF.

This clone was observed a handful of times. The chain recombines TRBV7-2 with TRBJ1-2, with no clear D. V shed 6 bases and J shed 4 bases, with 12 bases lying between them. The germline CDR1 and CDR2 sequences are SGHTA and FQGNSA. The CDR3 loop spans 13 amino acids. The DNA for the CDR3 is TGTGCCAGCAGTCTCGCGGGCTCCTATGGCTACACCTTC. Residues: CASSLAGSYGYTF.

The rearrangement uses TRBV10-3 and TRBJ1-2; 7 positions agree with TRBD1. V lost 7 bases, J lost 5 bases, and 4 bases stayed unmatched. CDR1 is ENHRY, CDR2 SYGVKD, per germline. The CDR3 length is 12 residues. The CDR3 sequence is CAITSGGYGYTF. Here the CDR3 DNA reads TGTGCCATCACATCAGGGGGATATGGCTACACCTTC.

The V and J genes are TRBV7-9 and TRBJ1-5; D unresolved. The germline V gene encodes CDR1 SEHNR and CDR2 FQNEAQ (reference sequence). V lost 5 bases, J lost 0 bases, and 8 bases lay in between. CDR3 size: 14 residues. CDR3 nucleotides: TGTGCCAGCAGCCAGCTGGGTAGCAATCAGCCCCAGCATTTT. Encoded protein: CASSQLGSNQPQHF.

For the CDR3, the DNA is TGTGCCAGCAGCTTAGCGGGGGTAACTAATGAAAAACTGTTTTTT. Encoded protein: CASSLAGVTNEKLFF. The chain uses TRBV7-2 and TRBJ1-4; maybe TRBD1 (5 bases). The CDR3 has 15 residues. Per germline, CDR1 SGHTA and CDR2 FQGNSA. The germline V and J ends were trimmed by 0 bases and 1 base, with 6 bases remaining between them. The entire variable domain, with the rest obtained from reference TRBV7-2 and TRBJ1-4, is as follows: GAGVSQSPSNKVTEKGKDVELRCDPISGHTALYWYRQSLGQGLEFLIYFQGNSAPDKSGLPSDRFSAERTGGSVSTLTIQRTQQEDSAVYLCASSLAGVTNEKLFFGSGTQLSVL.

The V and J genes are TRBV5-1 and TRBJ2-3; D possibly corresponds to TRBD2 (6 bases). Trimming cost V 6 bases and J 2 bases, with 10 bases left between them. This CDR3 is 13 amino acids long. Germline values: CDR1 SGHRS, CDR2 YFSETQ. In DNA form, the CDR3 reads TGCGCCAGCAATGTAGCGGACACAGATACGCAGTATTTT. As protein: CASNVADTDTQYF. The entire variable domain, with the rest obtained from reference TRBV5-1 and TRBJ2-3, is as follows: KAGVTQTPRYLIKTRGQQVTLSCSPISGHRSVSWYQQTPGQGLQFLFEYFSETQRNKGNFPGRFSGRQFSNSRSEMNVSTLELGDSALYLCASNVADTDTQYFGPGTRLTVL.

The chain couples TRBV7-9 to TRBJ2-2, with no clear D. This CDR3 comprises 14 residues. The V gene's germline CDR1 is SEHNR and CDR2 FQNEAQ (reference sequence). Trimming pared 5 bases from V and 2 bases from J, leaving 9 bases between. Here the CDR3 DNA reads TGTGCCAGCAGCACCCAGACTAACACCGGGGAGCTGTTTTTT. Amino acid sequence: CASSTQTNTGELFF.

This chain joins TRBV5-6 and TRBJ1-1; the D gene is possibly TRBD1 (5 bases). Germline CDR1 is SGHDT and CDR2 is YYEEEE. The CDR3 has 16 residues. V lost 0 bases to trimming and J lost 4 bases, with 16 bases between them. Here the CDR3 reads CASSLEGRNLGTEAFF. The CDR3 region has the DNA TGTGCCAGCAGCTTGGAGGGACGGAACCTAGGCACTGAAGCTTTCTTT.

V usage is TRBV6-5 and J usage is TRBJ1-4; D ambiguous. The CDR3 is 11 residues long. CDR1 is MNHEY and CDR2 is SVGAGI in the germline V gene. V shed 0 bases and J shed 10 bases, with 3 bases lying between them. CDR3 in amino acids: CASSYSGKLFF. In nucleotides, the CDR3 is TGTGCCAGCAGTTACTCTGGAAAACTGTTTTTT.

This chain uses TRBV18 with TRBJ2-4; D remains unclear. Trimming removed 1 base at V and 9 bases at J, with 10 bases between. This CDR3 contains 13 residues. Germline assignment: CDR1 KGHSH and CDR2 LQKENI. CDR3 coding DNA: TGTGCCAGCTCACCACTGGATTGGAGCATTCAGTACTTC. It yields the protein CASSPLDWSIQYF.

This clone was seen only a few times. The chain carries TRBV5-4 and TRBJ1-1; D uncertain. V lost 2 bases, J lost 1 base, and 3 bases lay in between. The CDR3 has 12 amino acids. Germline V gene data show CDR1 as SGHNT and CDR2 as YYREEE (reference sequence). The CDR3 sequence: CASSLWNTEAFF. CDR3 sequence (DNA): TGTGCCAGCAGCTTATGGAACACTGAAGCTTTCTTT.

V and J are TRBV7-2 and TRBJ1-1; TRBD1 is a possible D gene (5 bases). Germline V lookup: CDR1 SGHTA, CDR2 FQGNSA. V lost 1 base and J lost 4, with 10 bases in between. This CDR3 has 14 amino acids. The CDR3 loop reads CASSLDWGSTEAFF. CDR3 in DNA: TGTGCCAGCAGCTTAGATTGGGGGTCCACTGAAGCTTTCTTT.